The rows below give T cell receptor beta chains drawn from one sample of a study of blood T cell repertoires in COVID-19. TCRdb keeps only in-frame clones here, not all; method: immunoSEQ multiplex PCR. Of a few hundred thousand clones in the sample, almost 90% were seen once. Sequencing was carried out using peripheral blood. Receptor source: a man older than 75 with acute or convalescent COVID-19. CDR3s include the opening cysteine and the closing phenylalanine or tryptophan. The D gene is left open where the match is weak. Rows give clone size only sometimes, using once, few, many, or a class for an expanded clone.

clone size	D gene	J gene	CDR3 length	V gene	CDR3 DNA	CDR3 protein
once	TRBD2	TRBJ2-1	15	TRBV6-5	TGTGCCAGCAGTTACTCACGGGGGGAATACAATGAGCAGTTCTTC	CASSYSRGEYNEQFF
NA	NA	TRBJ2-2	15	TRBV5-1	TGCGCCAGCAGCTTGGTGACACGCAACACCGGGGAGCTGTTTTTT	CASSLVTRNTGELFF
NA	NA	TRBJ1-3	14	TRBV9	TGTGCCAGCGGAACAGGGTCGGGTGGAAACACCATATATTTT	CASGTGSGGNTIYF
NA	TRBD1	TRBJ1-4	16	TRBV5-1	TGCGCCAGCAGCTTGGGGACAGGGGGAAATAATGAAAAACTGTTTTTT	CASSLGTGGNNEKLFF
NA	NA	TRBJ2-7	16	TRBV4-1	TGCGCCAGCAGCCAGTCGACACCACCCCCTTCATTGGAGCAGTACTTC	CASSQSTPPPSLEQYF
once	TRBD2	TRBJ2-4	15	TRBV28	TGTGCCAGCACTTCTAGCGGGAATGCCAAAAACATTCAGTACTTC	CASTSSGNAKNIQYF
NA	TRBD2	TRBJ2-6	21	TRBV6-1	TGTGCCAGCAGTGAACCGCTCGGCGGGGGGGCCCTTACTTCTGGGGCCAACGTCCTGACTTTC	CASSEPLGGGALTSGANVLTF
NA	NA	TRBJ1-2	17	TRBV11-2	TGTGCCAGCAGCTTAGGACTGCCGGGGGGCACTAGGAATGGCTACACCTTC	CASSLGLPGGTRNGYTF
NA	TRBD1	TRBJ1-2	15	TRBV9	TGTGCCAGCAGCGTAGACCTCGGACAGGGGTATGGCTACACCTTC	CASSVDLGQGYGYTF
NA	TRBD1	TRBJ1-1	14	TRBV7-9	TGTGCCAGCAGCAGGGGACAGAGCCACACTGAAGCTTTCTTT	CASSRGQSHTEAFF
NA	TRBD1	TRBJ1-2	15	TRBV28	TGTGCCAGCAGTTTATGGGGACAGGGAAACTATGGCTACACCTTC	CASSLWGQGNYGYTF
NA	TRBD1	TRBJ2-1	18	TRBV28	TGTGCCAGCAGTTACCCGGGTGGCAGGGGGCCCTCCTACAATGAGCAGTTCTTC	CASSYPGGRGPSYNEQFF
once	TRBD1	TRBJ1-2	15	TRBV28	TGTGCCAGCAGTTACAGGGGAAGGGCCCTCTATGGCTACACCTTC	CASSYRGRALYGYTF
NA	NA	TRBJ1-5	16	TRBV18	TGTGCCAGCTCACTCACCGGGGGTGGGCTCAATCAGCCCCAGCATTTT	CASSLTGGGLNQPQHF
NA	NA	TRBJ1-1	14	TRBV6-5	TGTGCCAGCACTACGGGGACACCTATGGCTGAAGCTTTCTTT	CASTTGTPMAEAFF
NA	TRBD2	TRBJ2-5	16	TRBV5-1	TGCGCCAGCAGCTTTTGGGGACTAGCGTATCAAGAGACCCAGTACTTC	CASSFWGLAYQETQYF
NA	NA	TRBJ1-2	13	TRBV18	TGTGCCAGCTCCCCAGGAGGGGACTATGGCTACACCTTC	CASSPGGDYGYTF
few	NA	TRBJ2-2	16	TRBV5-5	TGTGCCAGCAGCTTGGCAGGAGGGCTGCTTACCGGGGAGCTGTTTTTT	CASSLAGGLLTGELFF
NA	NA	TRBJ2-2	15	TRBV3-1/TRBV3-2	TGTGCCAGCAGCCAAGGCAGAGAGGGAACCGGGGAGCTGTTTTTT	CASSQGREGTGELFF
NA	TRBD2	TRBJ2-5	18	TRBV4-3	TGCGCCAGCAGCCAAGACCCCCCCAATAGCGGGAGTTTAGAGACCCAGTACTTC	CASSQDPPNSGSLETQYF
NA	NA	TRBJ1-4	15	TRBV21-1	TGTGCCAGCAGCAACAGGACAGGGGGAGGCGAAAAACTGTTTTTT	CASSNRTGGGEKLFF
NA	NA	TRBJ2-1	14	TRBV6-5	TGTGCCAGCAGTTACACAGGAACCCACGGTGAGCAGTTCTTC	CASSYTGTHGEQFF
NA	NA	TRBJ1-2	13	TRBV12-3/TRBV12-4	TGTGCCAGCAGTCCGACAGCTAACTATGGCTACACCTTC	CASSPTANYGYTF
NA	TRBD1	TRBJ1-4	15	TRBV7-2	TGTGCCAGCAGCGAAAACAGGGGGCTGAATGAAAAACTGTTTTTT	CASSENRGLNEKLFF